The 16 T cell receptor beta chains below come from one sample, sequenced in a study of blood T cell repertoires in COVID-19. Sequencing used immunoSEQ multiplex PCR; TCRdb keeps in-frame clones, though not all of them. The sample gives under 250,000 clones, 86% of which show up once; around an eighth is in the top ten. Sample: peripheral blood. The receptors originated from a man older than 75 with acute or convalescent COVID-19.

V and J are TRBV7-9 and TRBJ2-3, with 10 positions matching TRBD2. V shed 5 bases and J 2 bases; nucleotides not matched to a gene: 7. There are 16 residues in the CDR3. CDR1 and CDR2 from the germline V gene are SEHNR and FQNEAQ (reference sequence). The CDR3 nucleotides read TGTGCCAGCAGCCCCAGCGGGGGGGGACCCACAGATACGCAGTATTTT. This sequence encodes CASSPSGGGPTDTQYF.

This chain connects TRBV27 to TRBJ1-6, with 7 bases fitting TRBD1. The CDR3 covers 16 residues. Germline V lookup: CDR1 MNHEY, CDR2 SMNVEV (reference sequence). Unmatched junction bases numbered 12, after V lost 6 bases and J lost 7 bases. CDR3 sequence: CASSLPGDRRNSPLHF. The CDR3 DNA follows: TGTGCCAGCAGCCTTCCGGGGGACAGACGCAATTCACCCCTCCACTTT.

V and J are TRBV6-2 or TRBV6-3 and TRBJ1-5; weak D call: TRBD1 (6 bases). CDR3 size: 17 residues. CDR1 and CDR2 (germline): MNHEY, SVGEGT. V gave up 9 bases and J gave up 0 bases, with 21 bases separating them. CDR3 amino acids: CASRPSGQSYSNQPQHF. Here the CDR3 DNA reads TGTGCCAGTAGACCTTCTGGACAGTCATATAGCAATCAGCCCCAGCATTTT.

CDR3 in DNA: TGCGCCAGCAGATCGGGACTGACCGGGGAGCTGTTTTTT. Its translation: CASRSGLTGELFF. The V call is TRBV5-1, the J call TRBJ2-2, with D possibly TRBD2 on 6 matching bases. The CDR3 totals 13 residues. Germline lookup yields CDR1 SGHRS and CDR2 YFSETQ. V was cut by 5 bases and J by 5 bases, with 10 bases left in between.

The chain is built from TRBV5-1 and TRBJ2-2, with D perhaps TRBD2 (5 bases). The V end lost 4 bases, the J end lost 6 bases, and 19 bases lay between the germline ends. There are 16 residues in the CDR3. Germline lookup yields CDR1 SGHRS and CDR2 YFSETQ. In DNA form, the CDR3 reads TGCGCCAGCAGCCTACGGAGGTCGGGGTCATCCGGGGAGCTGTTTTTT. It specifies CASSLRRSGSSGELFF.

The CDR3 region has the DNA TGTGCCAGCAGCGAACAACAGGAAGCTTTCTTT. It yields the protein CASSEQQEAFF. The chain is built from TRBV7-9 and TRBJ1-1; no firm D call. Per germline, CDR1 SEHNR and CDR2 FQNEAQ (reference sequence). The CDR3 length is 11 residues. The germline V and J ends were trimmed by 5 bases and 8 bases, with 9 bases remaining between them.

V is TRBV6-4 and J is TRBJ2-1; 8 positions agree with TRBD1. The germline CDR1 and CDR2 sequences are MRHNA and SNTAGT. This CDR3 has 15 residues. The V gene end was trimmed by 2 bases and the J gene end by 8 bases; junction bases not matched to a gene: 8. CDR3 bases: TGTGCCAGCAGTGACCGGGCAGGGGGCGCGGATGAGCAGTTCTTC. This gives the protein CASSDRAGGADEQFF.

The chain recombines TRBV25-1 with TRBJ2-7; D unresolved. Trimming removed 1 base from V and 2 bases from J, with 9 bases in between. From germline, CDR1 is MGHDK and CDR2 SYGVNS. The CDR3 is made up of 14 amino acids. CDR3 loop: CASSEFGYTYEQYF. Written as DNA, the CDR3 is TGTGCCAGCAGTGAATTCGGGTACACCTACGAGCAGTACTTC.

The chain combines TRBV6-5 with TRBJ1-5; 8 positions agree with TRBD1. This CDR3 spans 14 amino acids. V dropped 7 bases and J dropped 2; count of bases not matched to a gene: 4. Germline V gene data show CDR1 as MNHEY and CDR2 as SVGAGI. Written as DNA, the CDR3 is TGTGCCAGCAAGGCGACAGGGGGCAATCAGCCCCAGCATTTT. Its translation is CASKATGGNQPQHF.

The V call is TRBV5-4, the J call TRBJ1-4; D is ambiguous. The CDR3 contains 15 residues. Germline V gene sequence: CDR1 SGHNT, CDR2 YYREEE (reference sequence). V was cut by 4 bases and J by 0 bases, with 10 bases left in between. The CDR3 here is CASSPGGSTNEKLFF. The CDR3 DNA sequence: TGTGCCAGCAGCCCCGGAGGATCAACTAATGAAAAACTGTTTTTT.

The chain carries TRBV24-1 and TRBJ2-1; possible D gene TRBD1, 6 bases. Germline assignment: CDR1 KGHDR and CDR2 SFDVKD. The CDR3 totals 14 residues. Trimming pared 3 bases from V and 13 bases from J, leaving 18 bases between. CDR3 sequence: CATSDPGVTPPQFF. The DNA for the CDR3 is TGTGCCACCAGTGATCCAGGGGTGACTCCTCCCCAGTTCTTC.

The chain's CDR3 is CASSFSGSSYNEQFF. Written as DNA, the CDR3 is TGTGCCAGCAGCTTTAGCGGTTCCTCCTACAATGAGCAGTTCTTC. The chain uses TRBV11-3 and TRBJ2-1; the D gene is possibly TRBD2 (6 bases). This CDR3 is built from 15 residues. Germline-derived CDR1 and CDR2 are SGHNT and YENEEA. V was shortened by 3 bases and J by 0 bases, with 9 bases between the two germline ends.

This chain uses TRBV7-2 with TRBJ1-6; 9 bases align to TRBD1. Per the germline V gene, CDR1 is SGHTA and CDR2 is FQGNSA. The CDR3 has 14 residues. V was pared by 5 bases and J by 11 bases, with 7 bases of the junction left unmatched. CDR3 DNA sequence: TGTGCCAGCAGCCTACGACAGGGGGGTCCACCCCTCCACTTT. As protein: CASSLRQGGPPLHF.

The V call is TRBV4-1, the J call TRBJ2-1; a possible D gene is TRBD2 (5 bases). The germline V and J ends were trimmed by 5 bases and 9 bases, with 23 bases remaining between them. Germline lookup yields CDR1 MGHRA and CDR2 YSYEKL. This CDR3 comprises 16 residues. The DNA for the CDR3 is TGCGCCAGCAGCGCCCCCCCAAGGGCGCGGAGGACTGAGCAGTTCTTC. Encoded protein: CASSAPPRARRTEQFF.

The gene calls are TRBV24-1 and TRBJ2-3; 8 bases match TRBD2. CDR1 and CDR2 from the germline V gene are KGHDR and SFDVKD. V shed 7 bases, J shed 3 bases, and the junction held 14 bases outside the gene matches. CDR3 length equals 17 residues. This chain's CDR3 is CATSPSGGIGWTDTQYF. CDR3 bases: TGTGCCACCAGCCCCTCGGGAGGGATAGGGTGGACAGATACGCAGTATTTT.

The chain links TRBV28 to TRBJ1-6; D gene ambiguous. The CDR3 totals 13 residues. Trimming took 8 bases from V and 4 from J, leaving 9 bases between them. The germline CDR1 and CDR2 sequences are MDHEN and SYDVKM. The CDR3 DNA follows: TGTGCCAGCCTAGAAGGATATAATTCACCCCTCCACTTT. Amino acids: CASLEGYNSPLHF.